The T cell receptor (beta chain) described here comes from a study of tumor and adjacent non-tumor tissue in lung cancer. Study-level background: The cohort had approximately 13 adenocarcinoma, a couple of squamous cell and 1 small cell patients. Study results and caveats: Shorter survival was associated with higher TCR diversity in tumors.

The template was RNA from unsorted bulk tissue. This non-tumor lung sample came from over 3 cm beyond the tumor edge. Remarks on this clonotype: Its cognate antigen is unknown.

A modified ARM-PCR protocol with three rounds of nested PCR amplified TCRbeta. Via MiXCR, TCRdb re-called the multiplex PCR reads, giving one row per CDR3 protein. The top ten clones hold about two fifths of a sample with some 80,000 distinct CDR3 sequences, more than 65% of them seen once. The CDR3 totals 13 residues. From germline, CDR1 is SGHTA and CDR2 FQGTGA. The V end was cut by 5 bases, the J end by 9 bases, with 16 bases between. What was sequenced was distant non-tumor lung tissue. The sequence was obtained from a man aged 65-85 years with non-small cell lung cancer. This chain uses TRBV7-3 with TRBJ2-5; D may match TRBD1 or TRBD2 (5 bases each). In DNA, the CDR3 is TGTGCCAGCAGCCCTCGAGGGGCTGGAGCCCAGTACTTC. Protein sequence: CASSPRGAGAQYF.